Sequencing of this TCR beta chain was carried out in a study of blood T cell repertoires in COVID-19. Across the study: Whether acute or convalescent, the COVID-19 samples came from the United States, Italy and Spain.

During active infection, Seattle patients enrolled and were then monitored through disease. Original data processing: Nucleated cell counts were estimated from reference gene primer amplification. This table comes from immunoSEQ multiplex PCR, and its TCRdb copy is limited to in-frame clones, with some not included. That table furnishes V, J and clone size, whereas the DNA furnished D and trimming. Of some 300,000 clones listed, 90% are singletons. The V gene's germline CDR1 is MNHEY and CDR2 SVGEGT. This CDR3 is built from 15 residues. Trimming left V 5 bases short and J 1 base short, with 14 bases between.

The chain is built from TRBV6-2 or TRBV6-3 and TRBJ1-1; tentative D call: TRBD1 (5 bases). Sequenced: peripheral blood. This TCR was sampled from a woman aged 40 to 49 with COVID-19, enrolled during active disease. The CDR3 nucleotides read TGTGCCAGCAGTCTGACAGCGCAAAGGAACACTGAAGCTTTCTTT. It codes for CASSLTAQRNTEAFF.